The 31 T cell receptor beta chains below come from one sample, sequenced in a study of cytomegalovirus exposure and HLA in healthy donors. The assay was immunoSEQ multiplex PCR, and TCRdb's table has in-frame clones only and misses some. The sample includes 130,000 to 150,000 clones, approximately 84% of them seen just once. Sequencing was performed on PBMCs. The receptor source for this set is a woman in her thirties in good health and CMV-seronegative.

The V call is TRBV5-6, the J call TRBJ1-1, with D uncertain. CDR3 length equals 16 residues. The germline gives CDR1 SGHDT, CDR2 YYEEEE. Trimming removed 5 bases from V and 1 base from J, with 18 bases in between. CDR3 loop: CASRAGGAAKNTEAFF. The CDR3, as DNA: TGTGCCAGCAGGGCCGGAGGCGCCGCAAAGAACACTGAAGCTTTCTTT. Complete variable domain (other parts from reference TRBV5-6 and TRBJ1-1): DAGVTQSPTHLIKTRGQQVTLRCSPKSGHDTVSWYQQALGQGPQFIFQYYEEEERQRGNFPDRFSGHQFPNYSSELNVNALLLGDSALYLCASRAGGAAKNTEAFFGQGTRLTVV.

The chain has TRBV27 and TRBJ1-3; 7 bases map to TRBD1. Germline CDR1 is MNHEY and CDR2 is SMNVEV (reference sequence). J lost 2 bases, V lost 6 bases, and 4 bases had no gene match. This CDR3 has 14 residues. The CDR3: CASRTQGAGNTIYF. CDR3 nucleotides: TGTGCCAGCAGAACGCAGGGGGCTGGAAACACCATATATTTT.

The rearrangement links TRBV11-2 to TRBJ2-2; TRBD2 aligns across 7 bases. This CDR3 is built from 15 residues. V lost 0 bases to trimming and J lost 7 bases; unmatched junction nucleotides: 5. Germline CDR1 reads SGHAT; CDR2 reads FQNNGV. The CDR3: CASSLEGLKFGELFF. DNA of the CDR3: TGTGCCAGCAGCTTAGAGGGACTAAAATTCGGGGAGCTGTTTTTT.

The table lists this clone with a count of one. The rearrangement links TRBV4-2 to TRBJ2-5, with TRBD1 matching over 12 bases. There are 16 residues in the CDR3. CDR1 and CDR2 (germline): LGHNA, YNFKEQ. V lost 3 bases and J lost 4; bases outside the gene matches: 6. CDR3: CASSHTRDRGLETQYF. CDR3 sequence (DNA): TGTGCCAGCAGCCATACCCGGGACAGGGGGCTAGAGACCCAGTACTTC.

The J gene is TRBJ2-1, the V gene TRBV9; the match to TRBD2 covers 8 bases. CDR1 SGDLS and CDR2 YYNGEE come from the germline V gene. The CDR3 totals 15 residues. The V and J ends lost 4 bases and 4 bases, in that order; junction bases with no gene match: 7. CDR3 coding DNA: TGTGCCAGCAGCCCAACTAGCGGCCTATACAATGAGCAGTTCTTC. This codes for CASSPTSGLYNEQFF.

The chain employs TRBV10-3 and TRBJ1-2; 12 nucleotides agree with TRBD1. Germline-derived CDR1 and CDR2 are ENHRY and SYGVKD. J gave up 4 bases and V 6 bases, and 6 bases lay outside the gene matches. The CDR3 is 15 amino acids. CDR3 nucleotide sequence: TGTGCCATCAGAGAGGGACAGGGGGCGTTCTATGGCTACACCTTC. Encoded protein: CAIREGQGAFYGYTF.

The gene calls are TRBV29-1 and TRBJ1-1; TRBD1 matches at 7 bases. CDR3 length: 11 amino acids. Trimming at V came to 7 bases and at J to 5 bases, leaving 4 bases not matched to a gene. CDR1 is SQVTM, CDR2 ANQGSEA, per germline. The CDR3 loop reads CSATGRTEAFF. Here the CDR3 DNA reads TGCAGCGCGACAGGGAGGACTGAAGCTTTCTTT. The full variable domain, in which reference TRBV29-1 and TRBJ1-1 provide the parts outside the CDR3, is SAVISQKPSRDICQRGTSLTIQCQVDSQVTMMFWYRQQPGQSLTLIATANQGSEATYESGFVIDKFPISRPNLTFSTLTVSNMSPEDSSIYLCSATGRTEAFFGQGTRLTVV.

This clone was picked up a small number of times. This CDR3 is also generated by other DNA sequences in the sample. The chain recombines TRBV7-8 with TRBJ1-2; D is ambiguous. V dropped 1 base and J dropped 3 bases, with 9 bases sitting between them. The CDR3 has 14 residues. Germline lookup yields CDR1 SGHVS and CDR2 FQNEAQ. CDR3 bases: TGTGCCAGCAGCTTAGGTGGGCTCCACTATGGCTACACCTTC. Translated: CASSLGGLHYGYTF. Based on the CDR3 plus reference TRBV7-8 and TRBJ1-2, the full variable domain is GAGVSQSPRYKVAKRGQDVALRCDPISGHVSLFWYQQALGQGPEFLTYFQNEAQLDKSGLPSDRFFAERPEGSVSTLKIQRTQQEDSAVYLCASSLGGLHYGYTFGSGTRLTVV.

The chain recombines TRBV7-3 with TRBJ2-3, with TRBD2 matching 13 bases. With V trimmed by 2 bases and J by 5 bases, 10 bases remained unmatched. The germline CDR1 and CDR2 sequences are SGHTA and FQGTGA. The CDR3 contains 18 residues. The CDR3 DNA sequence: TGTGCCAGCAGCTTAGGACTAGCGGGGGCCACCAAGCTAGATACGCAGTATTTT. It specifies CASSLGLAGATKLDTQYF. Together with reference TRBV7-3 and TRBJ2-3, the CDR3 gives the full variable domain: GAGVSQTPSNKVTEKGKYVELRCDPISGHTALYWYRQSLGQGPEFLIYFQGTGAADDSGLPNDRFFAVRPEGSVSTLKIQRTERGDSAVYLCASSLGLAGATKLDTQYFGPGTRLTVL.

The genes are TRBV9 and TRBJ2-7; 9 bases are shared with TRBD1. The CDR3 has 14 amino acids. V lost 1 base and J lost 6; bases outside the gene matches: 5. CDR1 and CDR2 from the germline V gene are SGDLS and YYNGEE. The CDR3 loop reads CASSVQDRGFEQYF. The CDR3 nucleotides are TGTGCCAGCAGCGTACAGGACAGGGGCTTCGAGCAGTACTTC.

V and J are TRBV6-5 and TRBJ1-2; 12 nucleotides align to TRBD1. V dropped 5 bases and J dropped 5; count of bases not matched to a gene: 3. The CDR3 is made up of 14 amino acids. Germline V gene data show CDR1 as MNHEY and CDR2 as SVGAGI. The CDR3 sequence: CASSAGQGAYGYTF. CDR3 bases: TGTGCCAGCAGTGCGGGACAGGGGGCGTATGGCTACACCTTC.

Only a few counts were recorded for this clone. The V gene is TRBV25-1, the J gene TRBJ1-6; TRBD1 aligns across 7 bases. V lost 6 bases, J lost 7 bases, and 6 bases stayed unmatched. Germline assignment: CDR1 MGHDK and CDR2 SYGVNS. The CDR3 consists of 14 residues. DNA of the CDR3: TGTGCCAGCAGCCCCACAGGGGCAAATTCACCCCTCCACTTT. This encodes CASSPTGANSPLHF.

Notes on this clone: The same CDR3 arises from other DNA sequences in this sample as well. The genes are TRBV5-1 and TRBJ1-2; 11 bases line up with TRBD1. CDR1 is SGHRS and CDR2 is YFSETQ in the germline V gene. This CDR3 is 13 amino acids long. V gave up 3 bases and J gave up 7 bases; unmatched junction bases: 2. CDR3 nucleotides: TGCGCCAGCAGCTCGGACAGGGGGCTTGGCTACACCTTC. Translating gives CASSSDRGLGYTF. The variable domain in full, completed from reference TRBV5-1 and TRBJ1-2, reads KAGVTQTPRYLIKTRGQQVTLSCSPISGHRSVSWYQQTPGQGLQFLFEYFSETQRNKGNFPGRFSGRQFSNSRSEMNVSTLELGDSALYLCASSSDRGLGYTFGSGTRLTVV.

The rearrangement joins TRBV13 to TRBJ2-1; TRBD1 matches 9 bases. V dropped 2 bases and J dropped 8; count of bases not matched to a gene: 10. The CDR3 contains 16 residues. Germline loops: CDR1 PRHDT, CDR2 FYEKMQ (reference sequence). The CDR3 reads CASSLRSGTGFHEQFF. The DNA of the CDR3 is TGTGCCAGCAGCTTAAGATCCGGGACAGGGTTTCATGAGCAGTTCTTC. Drawing the rest from reference TRBV13 and TRBJ2-1, the complete variable domain is AAGVIQSPRHLIKEKRETATLKCYPIPRHDTVYWYQQGPGQDPQFLISFYEKMQSDKGSIPDRFSAQQFSDYHSELNMSSLELGDSALYFCASSLRSGTGFHEQFFGPGTRLTVL.

This clone was counted once. V usage is TRBV28 and J usage is TRBJ1-1; 8 bases are shared with TRBD1. The germline V gene has CDR1 MDHEN and CDR2 SYDVKM. The CDR3 loop spans 11 amino acids. Germline trimming cut 7 bases from V and 9 bases from J; bases unmatched to any gene: 4. The CDR3 sequence is CASIGQGKAFF. Written as DNA, the CDR3 is TGTGCCAGCATCGGACAGGGAAAAGCTTTCTTT.

V usage is TRBV7-2 and J usage is TRBJ2-7; 9 bases line up with TRBD2. V trimming: 5 bases; J trimming: 5 bases; junction bases outside the gene matches: 10. The CDR3 has 15 amino acids. CDR1 and CDR2 (germline): SGHTA, FQGNSA. This CDR3 reads CASSRRAGGRNEQYF. CDR3 bases: TGTGCCAGCAGCCGGAGAGCGGGGGGCCGCAACGAGCAGTACTTC.

This chain connects TRBV5-5 to TRBJ2-2; 13 bases are a match to TRBD2. The germline gives CDR1 SGHKS, CDR2 YYEKEE (reference sequence). V was clipped by 7 bases and J by 0 bases; unmatched bases: 9. CDR3 size: 18 residues. The CDR3 nucleotides are TGTGCCAGCGTAAAGGGACTAGCGGGAAGCGCGAACACCGGGGAGCTGTTTTTT. This sequence encodes CASVKGLAGSANTGELFF.

This clone was detected only once. The CDR3 region has the DNA TGTGCCAGCAGCCCACCGTACAAATCTAACTATGGCTACACCTTC. Translated: CASSPPYKSNYGYTF. This sequence joins TRBV7-9 and TRBJ1-2; D is unclear. The CDR3 runs 15 residues. V shed 5 bases and J shed 0 bases, with 13 bases lying between them. Germline CDR1 reads SEHNR; CDR2 reads FQNEAQ (reference sequence).

The table lists this clone with a count of one. The genes are TRBV6-1 and TRBJ1-4; 7 nucleotides match TRBD1. The germline CDR1 and CDR2 sequences are MNHNS and SASEGT. The CDR3 extends over 15 amino acids. J was trimmed by 6 bases and V by 2 bases; bases with no gene match: 6. This CDR3 reads CASSESGTAYEKLFF. The DNA for the CDR3 is TGTGCCAGCAGTGAATCCGGGACAGCCTATGAAAAACTGTTTTTT.

This sequence joins TRBV7-5 and TRBJ1-1. TRBV7-5 represents a pseudogene. The CDR3 loop spans 18 amino acids. Here the CDR3 reads CARSLGHGGRKMNTEAFF. CDR3 nucleotides: TGTGCCAGAAGCTTAGGTCACGGGGGGCGTAAAATGAACACTGAAGCTTTCTTT.

The chain couples TRBV29-1 to TRBJ2-5; 9 bases align to TRBD1. The V gene end was trimmed by 6 bases and the J gene end by 4 bases; junction bases not matched to a gene: 6. In germline, CDR1 is SQVTM, CDR2 ANQGSEA. This CDR3 has 13 amino acids. Here the CDR3 reads CSVPQGAPETQYF. DNA of the CDR3: TGCAGCGTCCCACAGGGGGCCCCAGAGACCCAGTACTTC.

The chain has TRBV6-1 and TRBJ2-7; 8 bases align to TRBD1. V gave up 7 bases and J gave up 6 bases; unmatched junction bases: 14. The CDR3 loop spans 15 amino acids. CDR1 MNHNS and CDR2 SASEGT come from the germline V gene. Here the CDR3 DNA reads TGTGCCAGCACCTCCGCTGGGGACAGGCCCGCCGAGCAGTACTTC. Its protein product is CASTSAGDRPAEQYF.

This rearrangement joins TRBV5-1 to TRBJ2-3, with 8 nucleotides matching TRBD2. CDR1 and CDR2 (germline): SGHRS, YFSETQ. This CDR3 is built from 14 residues. The V and J ends lost 2 bases and 2 bases, in that order; junction bases with no gene match: 1. Here the CDR3 reads CASSFGLATDTQYF. CDR3 sequence (DNA): TGCGCCAGCAGCTTCGGACTAGCCACAGATACGCAGTATTTT.

Notes on this clone: Distinct nucleotide sequences in the sample also encode this CDR3. The chain employs TRBV29-1 and TRBJ2-3, with 9 bases matching TRBD2. Per germline, CDR1 SQVTM and CDR2 ANQGSEA. This CDR3 comprises 14 residues. The J segment lost 3 bases and the V segment lost 1 base, leaving 2 bases of the junction unmatched. CDR3 sequence: CSVEGSGGTDTQYF. DNA for the CDR3: TGCAGCGTTGAAGGTAGCGGGGGAACAGATACGCAGTATTTT.

The genes are TRBV7-9 and TRBJ1-5, with D possibly matching TRBD1 (5 bases). Per germline, CDR1 SEHNR and CDR2 FQNEAQ (reference sequence). The CDR3 has 14 amino acids. The V and J ends lost 1 base and 1 base respectively, with 5 bases between them. The CDR3: CASSLEGSNQPQHF. The CDR3 nucleotides are TGTGCCAGCAGCTTAGAGGGGAGCAATCAGCCCCAGCATTTT.

The rearrangement uses TRBV4-2 and TRBJ1-6; D is undetermined. This CDR3 spans 16 amino acids. The V gene's germline CDR1 is LGHNA and CDR2 YNFKEQ. V was pared by 1 base and J by 0 bases, with 7 bases between. CDR3 DNA: TGTGCCAGCAGCCAAGCTACGAGCTCCTATAATTCACCCCTCCACTTT. It is translated as CASSQATSSYNSPLHF.

The gene calls are TRBV4-1 and TRBJ1-5; D gene uncertain. CDR3 length: 17 amino acids. V was clipped by 0 bases and J by 2 bases, with 14 bases between them. CDR1 MGHRA and CDR2 YSYEKL come from the germline V gene. The CDR3 coding sequence is TGCGCCAGCAGCCAAGAAACCGGGGAAGTAGGCAATCAGCCCCAGCATTTT. Protein product: CASSQETGEVGNQPQHF.

V gene TRBV19 combines with J gene TRBJ2-6; 11 positions match TRBD2. Per the germline V gene, CDR1 is LNHDA and CDR2 is SQIVND (reference sequence). The CDR3 totals 16 residues. The J segment lost 0 bases and the V segment lost 6 bases, leaving 1 base of the junction unmatched. The CDR3 DNA sequence: TGTGCCAGTAGCACTAGCGGGGGCTCTGGGGCCAACGTCCTGACTTTC. This translates into CASSTSGGSGANVLTF.

The chain joins TRBV4-3 to TRBJ1-4; no reliable D call. The V gene's germline CDR1 is LGHNA and CDR2 YSLEER. Trimming took off 0 bases at V and 7 bases at J, with 12 bases between the two ends. The CDR3 runs 15 residues. The CDR3 nucleotides are TGCGCCAGCAGCCAAGATCTGCGGGGTGCTGAAAAACTGTTTTTT. Its protein is CASSQDLRGAEKLFF.

The chain couples TRBV28 to TRBJ2-5; weak D call: TRBD2 (5 bases). The V end was cut by 11 bases, the J end by 5 bases, with 15 bases between. The CDR3 spans 12 residues. The germline V gene has CDR1 MDHEN and CDR2 SYDVKM. In nucleotides, the CDR3 is TGTGCCTCACTTACCGCGGGTGAGACCCAGTACTTC. Amino acid sequence: CASLTAGETQYF.

The chain recombines TRBV28 with TRBJ1-5; D remains ambiguous. The CDR3 extends over 14 amino acids. Germline CDR1 MDHEN, CDR2 SYDVKM. Between the trimmed V and J ends, which lost 3 bases and 2 bases, there was a span of 8 bases. The CDR3 DNA sequence: TGTGCCAGCAGTTTTCCCGGGGGCAATCAGCCCCAGCATTTT. Its translation is CASSFPGGNQPQHF.